This T cell receptor (beta chain) was sequenced in a study of cytomegalovirus exposure and HLA in healthy donors. Study outcomes and limitations: Later analysis identified 16,000 or so TCR beta sequences associated with HLA alleles, using a false discovery rate threshold of 0.05. The study designated 160 or so TCR beta chains cytomegalovirus-associated.

On this clone itself: Its antigen is currently unknown.

Use of 60 Vbeta and 13 Jbeta primers characterized the PCR. Data came from immunoSEQ multiplex PCR; TCRdb stores just in-frame clones and leaves some out. Here the sample spans about 89,000 clones, roughly 80% being singletons. Sequencing used PBMCs. The sequence came from a man aged 30 to 45 in good health and CMV-seronegative.

Here the CDR3 reads CASSQDSGHLNTEAFF. The CDR3 DNA reads as TGCGCCAGCAGCCAAGACTCGGGACACTTGAACACTGAAGCTTTCTTT. This rearrangement joins TRBV4-3 to TRBJ1-1; D is perhaps TRBD1 (6 bases). CDR1 LGHNA and CDR2 YSLEER come from the germline V gene. The CDR3 is 16 residues long. Trimming removed 0 bases from V and 0 bases from J, with 11 bases in between.